This TCR beta chain originates from a study of metastatic and nonmetastatic thyroid tumors (dated by TCRdb to about 2020). The study in broad terms: Repertoires from peripheral blood and from tumor or nodule tissue samples of malignant and benign thyroid patients were compared.

The paper's findings and limits, for the study overall: TCR beta diversity was reported as significantly higher in malignant tumors than in benign nodules, in both blood and tumor samples.

The library was made by PCR. TCRdb records Illumina HiSeq 4000 as the sequencer. High-throughput sequencing was used to profile the TCR beta-chain CDR3 region of every patient. The paper's data handling went like this. The researchers built a classifier to tell apart papillary thyroid cancer patients with distant metastasis, based on CDR3 differences among clinicopathological groups. The Shannon index was used to measure repertoire diversity, and the Morisita-Horn index was used to measure how similar tumor and blood repertoires were. The raw public data were reprocessed by TCRdb itself: fastp quality trimming at Q25, MiXCR clonotype calling, in-frame beta chains only. TCRdb assigned the V and J calls; the authors' analysis was not used. The sample yields roughly 22,000 clones; more than 30% were counted once. In total, the top ten clones hold about a fifth of the sample. Including the terminal cysteine and phenylalanine, the CDR3 comprises 15 residues. Only the CDR3 DNA stays, 45 bases, in frame from base 1. The germline V gene encodes CDR1 LNHDA and CDR2 SQIVND (reference sequence). Here V drops 9 bases and J drops 2 bases, and the junction holds 7 bases not matched to any gene.

Before undergoing thyroid surgery, none of the patients had been given any kind of treatment. Patient clinical samples collected from 2012 to 2018 were retrospectively analysed using T-cell receptor beta sequencing. This clone appeared a few times. Its antigen is currently not known. No base quality values were provided; no much bigger clone lies one nucleotide off. In this chain, TRBV19 is recombined with TRBJ2-6; the junction holds 7 bases that match TRBD1. The sequencing input was blood. This TCR came from a male donor with papillary thyroid cancer or a benign thyroid nodule (not recorded which). Some clones in this sample may be carry-over from other donors' samples. The nucleotides are TGTGCCAGCGACTCAACAGGGGCTGGGGCCAACGTCCTGACTTTC. The resulting protein is CASDSTGAGANVLTF.